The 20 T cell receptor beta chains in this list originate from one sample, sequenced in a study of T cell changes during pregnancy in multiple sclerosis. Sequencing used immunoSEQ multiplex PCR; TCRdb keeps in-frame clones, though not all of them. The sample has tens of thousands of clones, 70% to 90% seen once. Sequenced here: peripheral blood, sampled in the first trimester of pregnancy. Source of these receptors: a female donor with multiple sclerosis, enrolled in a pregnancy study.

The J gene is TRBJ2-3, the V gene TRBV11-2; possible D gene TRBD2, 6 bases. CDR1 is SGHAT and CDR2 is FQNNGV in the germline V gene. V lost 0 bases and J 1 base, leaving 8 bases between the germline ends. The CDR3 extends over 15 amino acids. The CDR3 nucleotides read TGTGCCAGCAGCTTAGACGGGAGAGGCACAGATACGCAGTATTTT. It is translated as CASSLDGRGTDTQYF.

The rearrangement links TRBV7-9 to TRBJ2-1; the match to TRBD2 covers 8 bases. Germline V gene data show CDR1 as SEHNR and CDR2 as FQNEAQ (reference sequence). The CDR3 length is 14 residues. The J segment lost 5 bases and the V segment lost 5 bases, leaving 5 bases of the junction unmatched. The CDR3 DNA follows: TGTGCCAGCAGCCTCTTTAGCGGGGACAATGAGCAGTTCTTC. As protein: CASSLFSGDNEQFF. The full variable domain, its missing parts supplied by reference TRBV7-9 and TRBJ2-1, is DTGVSQNPRHKITKRGQNVTFRCDPISEHNRLYWYRQTLGQGPEFLTYFQNEAQLEKSRLLSDRFSAERPKGSFSTLEIQRTEQGDSAMYLCASSLFSGDNEQFFGPGTRLTVL.

The CDR3 is CASSLEGAGLAGVGEQFF. CDR3 nucleotides: TGTGCCAGCAGCTTAGAAGGTGCTGGACTAGCGGGAGTTGGAGAGCAGTTCTTC. The rearrangement joins TRBV7-2 to TRBJ2-1; 13 bases match TRBD2. The CDR3 has 18 amino acids. Germline values: CDR1 SGHTA, CDR2 FQGNSA. Trimming removed 1 base from V and 10 bases from J; junction bases left unmatched: 13.

CDR3 sequence reads: CASSRDRAHTEAFF. The DNA for the CDR3 is TGTGCCAGCAGCAGGGACAGGGCCCACACTGAAGCTTTCTTT. The chain joins TRBV13 to TRBJ1-1; 9 nucleotides match TRBD1. Germline V gene lookup returns CDR1 PRHDT and CDR2 FYEKMQ (reference sequence). The CDR3 length is 14 residues. V dropped 5 bases and J dropped 3; count of bases not matched to a gene: 4.

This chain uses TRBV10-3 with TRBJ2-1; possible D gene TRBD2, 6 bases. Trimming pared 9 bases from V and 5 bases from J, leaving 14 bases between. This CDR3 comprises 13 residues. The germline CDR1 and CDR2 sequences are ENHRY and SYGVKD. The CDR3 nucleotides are TGTGCCATGTCTCAGGACTACAACAATGAGCAGTTCTTC. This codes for CAMSQDYNNEQFF.

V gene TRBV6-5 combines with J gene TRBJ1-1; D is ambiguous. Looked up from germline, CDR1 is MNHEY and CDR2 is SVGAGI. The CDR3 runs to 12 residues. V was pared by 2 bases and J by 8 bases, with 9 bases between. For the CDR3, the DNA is TGTGCCAGCAGTTACCCGGTTACCGAAGCTTTCTTT. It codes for CASSYPVTEAFF.

Here the CDR3 reads CASRGTSGSFSWFF. CDR3 nucleotide sequence: TGTGCCAGCAGGGGGACTAGCGGGAGCTTCTCGTGGTTCTTC. The chain has TRBV5-4 and TRBJ2-1; 14 bases line up with TRBD2. V lost 5 bases and J lost 15; bases outside the gene matches: 10. This CDR3 contains 14 residues. The germline CDR1 and CDR2 sequences are SGHNT and YYREEE (reference sequence).

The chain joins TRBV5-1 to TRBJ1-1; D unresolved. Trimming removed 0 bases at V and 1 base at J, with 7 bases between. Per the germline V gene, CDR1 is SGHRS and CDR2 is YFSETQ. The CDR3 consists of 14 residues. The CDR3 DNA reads TGCGCCAGCAGCTTGGATACATGGAACACTGAAGCTTTCTTT. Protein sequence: CASSLDTWNTEAFF. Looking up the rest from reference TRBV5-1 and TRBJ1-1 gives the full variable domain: KAGVTQTPRYLIKTRGQQVTLSCSPISGHRSVSWYQQTPGQGLQFLFEYFSETQRNKGNFPGRFSGRQFSNSRSEMNVSTLELGDSALYLCASSLDTWNTEAFFGQGTRLTVV.

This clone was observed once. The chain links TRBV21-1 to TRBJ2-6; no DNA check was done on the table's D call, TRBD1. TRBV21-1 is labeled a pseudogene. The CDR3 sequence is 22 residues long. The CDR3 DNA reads TGTGCCAGCAGCACGGGGGGAAAATATGGACAGGGGGCGCAAGCTGGGGCCAACGTCCTGACTTTC. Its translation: CASSTGGKYGQGAQAGANVLTF.

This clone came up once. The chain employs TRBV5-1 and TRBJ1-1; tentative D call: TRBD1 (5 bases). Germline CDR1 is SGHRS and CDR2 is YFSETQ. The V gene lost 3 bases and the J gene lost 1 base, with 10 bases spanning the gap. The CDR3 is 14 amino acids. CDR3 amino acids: CASSSGWGNTEAFF. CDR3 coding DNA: TGCGCCAGCAGCTCAGGGTGGGGGAACACTGAAGCTTTCTTT.

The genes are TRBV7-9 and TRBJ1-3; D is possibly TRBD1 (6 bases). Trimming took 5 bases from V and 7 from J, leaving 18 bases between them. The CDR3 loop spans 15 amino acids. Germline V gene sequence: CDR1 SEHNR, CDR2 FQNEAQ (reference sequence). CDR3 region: CASSPNTGRLNTIYF. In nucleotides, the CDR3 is TGTGCCAGCAGCCCGAACACAGGGAGACTGAACACCATATATTTT.

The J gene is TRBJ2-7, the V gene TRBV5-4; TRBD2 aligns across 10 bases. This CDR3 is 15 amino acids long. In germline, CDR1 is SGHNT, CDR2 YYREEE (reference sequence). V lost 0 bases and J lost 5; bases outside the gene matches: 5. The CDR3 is CASSLDLAGAHEQYF. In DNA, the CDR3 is TGTGCCAGCAGCTTGGACCTAGCGGGAGCCCACGAGCAGTACTTC.

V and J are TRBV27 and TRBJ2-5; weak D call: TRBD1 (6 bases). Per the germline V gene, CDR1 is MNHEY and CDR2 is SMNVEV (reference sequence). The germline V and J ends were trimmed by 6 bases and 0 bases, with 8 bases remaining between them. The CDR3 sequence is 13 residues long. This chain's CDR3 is CASRGADQETQYF. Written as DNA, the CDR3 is TGTGCCAGCAGGGGGGCAGACCAAGAGACCCAGTACTTC.

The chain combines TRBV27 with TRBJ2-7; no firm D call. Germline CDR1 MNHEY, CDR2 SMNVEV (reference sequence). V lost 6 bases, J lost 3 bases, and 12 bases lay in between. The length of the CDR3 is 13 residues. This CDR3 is CASSLGSYYEQYF. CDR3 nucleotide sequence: TGTGCCAGCAGCCTAGGTAGTTACTACGAGCAGTACTTC.

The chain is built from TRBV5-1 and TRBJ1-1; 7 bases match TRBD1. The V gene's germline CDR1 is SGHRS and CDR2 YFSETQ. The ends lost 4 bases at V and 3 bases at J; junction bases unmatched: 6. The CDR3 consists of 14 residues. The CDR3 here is CASSVQGGDTEAFF. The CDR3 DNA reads TGCGCCAGCAGCGTGCAGGGGGGTGACACTGAAGCTTTCTTT.

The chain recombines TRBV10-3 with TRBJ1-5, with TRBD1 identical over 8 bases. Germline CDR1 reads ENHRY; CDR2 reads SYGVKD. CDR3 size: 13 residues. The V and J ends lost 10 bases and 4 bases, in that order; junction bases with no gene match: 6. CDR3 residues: CATNTGGNQPQHF. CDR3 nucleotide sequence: TGTGCCACCAACACAGGGGGAAATCAGCCCCAGCATTTT.

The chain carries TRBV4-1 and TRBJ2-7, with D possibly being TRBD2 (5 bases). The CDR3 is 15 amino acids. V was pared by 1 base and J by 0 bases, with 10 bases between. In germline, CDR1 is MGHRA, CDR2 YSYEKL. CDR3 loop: CASSQVIRGSYEQYF. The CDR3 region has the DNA TGCGCCAGCAGCCAAGTAATACGGGGCTCCTACGAGCAGTACTTC.

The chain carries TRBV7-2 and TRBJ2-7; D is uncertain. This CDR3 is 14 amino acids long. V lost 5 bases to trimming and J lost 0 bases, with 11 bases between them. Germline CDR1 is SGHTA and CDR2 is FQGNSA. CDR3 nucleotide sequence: TGTGCCAGCAGCCCAGGCCCCTCCTCCTACGAGCAGTACTTC. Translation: CASSPGPSSYEQYF.

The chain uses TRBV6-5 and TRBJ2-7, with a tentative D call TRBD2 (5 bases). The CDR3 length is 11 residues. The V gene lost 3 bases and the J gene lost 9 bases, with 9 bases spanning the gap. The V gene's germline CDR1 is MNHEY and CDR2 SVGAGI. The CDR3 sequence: CASSYSGGQYF. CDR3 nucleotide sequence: TGTGCCAGCAGTTATTCCGGAGGGCAGTACTTC.

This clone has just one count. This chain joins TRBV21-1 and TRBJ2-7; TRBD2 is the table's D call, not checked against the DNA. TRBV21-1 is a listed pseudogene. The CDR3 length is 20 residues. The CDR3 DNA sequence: TGTGCCAGCAGCAAAGCCCCCCTTGTGCGGGGACTAGCGGGAGGCTACGAGCAGTACTTC. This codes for CASSKAPLVRGLAGGYEQYF.